These T cell receptor beta chains were read from a single sample in a study of control samples from healthy donors and cancer patients. Measured with immunoSEQ multiplex PCR; TCRdb has only the in-frame clones, and not every one. The sample records 120,000 or so clones, about 90% being singletons. The specimen sequenced was blood. These receptors originate from a man between 60 and 75 years old in good health. CDR3s include the opening cysteine and the closing phenylalanine or tryptophan. Each record gives: V gene, D gene, J gene, clone size, CDR3 protein, CDR3 DNA. The D gene is left open where the match is weak. A clone size is listed for some rows: how often the clone was seen (once, few, many), or a class if it is expanded.

TRBV4-2	NA	TRBJ1-5	NA	CASSQDKGPYQPQHF	TGTGCCAGCAGCCAAGATAAGGGGCCCTATCAGCCCCAGCATTTT
TRBV28	NA	TRBJ1-4	once	CATRGGLEKLFF	TGTGCCACCCGCGGGGGGTTGGAAAAACTGTTTTTT
TRBV5-1	NA	TRBJ1-6	NA	CASSVARETNSPLHF	TGCGCCAGCAGCGTGGCCCGGGAGACCAATTCACCCCTCCACTTT
TRBV29-1	TRBD1	TRBJ2-3	NA	CSVYSRTGRGMDTQYF	TGCAGCGTCTACTCACGGACAGGCCGGGGTATGGATACGCAGTATTTT
TRBV6-1	NA	TRBJ1-5	once	CASSDGVRNQPQHF	TGTGCCAGCAGTGATGGGGTGCGCAATCAGCCCCAGCATTTT
TRBV30	NA	TRBJ2-1	NA	CAWSVWPYEQFF	TGTGCCTGGAGTGTATGGCCTTATGAGCAGTTCTTC
TRBV2	TRBD1	TRBJ1-5	NA	CASRGQGVEPQHF	TGTGCCAGCAGGGGACAGGGTGTCGAGCCCCAGCATTTT
TRBV6-4	TRBD2	TRBJ2-3	NA	CAITTSGGFPDTQYF	TGTGCCATTACGACTAGCGGGGGGTTCCCAGATACGCAGTATTTT
TRBV3-1/TRBV3-2	NA	TRBJ1-5	NA	CASSSGTYNQPQHF	TGTGCCAGCAGCTCCGGGACATACAATCAGCCCCAGCATTTT
TRBV6-2/TRBV6-3	NA	TRBJ2-2	NA	CASSYLAAEIGELFF	TGTGCCAGCAGTTATCTAGCTGCAGAAATCGGGGAGCTGTTTTTT
TRBV24-1	TRBD1	TRBJ2-7	NA	CATSAGTGYHEQYF	TGTGCCACCAGCGCCGGGACAGGGTACCACGAGCAGTACTTC
TRBV4-2	NA	TRBJ1-2	NA	CASSQDRRVGGYTF	TGTGCCAGCAGCCAAGATAGAAGGGTAGGAGGCTACACCTTC
TRBV20-1	NA	TRBJ1-5	NA	CSATDRRGGQPQHF	TGCAGTGCTACTGACAGGAGGGGGGGCCAGCCCCAGCATTTT
TRBV21-1	NA	TRBJ1-1	NA	CASSKPMNTEAFF	TGTGCCAGCAGCAAACCGATGAACACTGAAGCTTTCTTT
TRBV27	NA	TRBJ2-7	NA	CASSWARDGSYEQYF	TGTGCCAGCAGTTGGGCCCGGGACGGCTCCTACGAGCAGTACTTC
TRBV7-8	NA	TRBJ1-2	NA	CASSLDVLGAYGYTF	TGTGCCAGCAGCTTAGACGTCCTGGGGGCATATGGCTACACCTTC
TRBV6-5	TRBD1	TRBJ1-2	NA	CASIRTGTNYGYTF	TGTGCCAGCATCCGGACAGGGACTAACTATGGCTACACCTTC
TRBV4-1	NA	TRBJ1-2	NA	CASSHSSGRMVYGYTF	TGCGCCAGCAGCCATTCCTCTGGTAGGATGGTCTATGGCTACACCTTC
TRBV25-1	NA	TRBJ1-4	few	CASSEWNSVDEKLFF	TGTGCCAGCAGTGAGTGGAACAGTGTGGATGAAAAACTGTTTTTT
TRBV6-5	TRBD1	TRBJ2-5	NA	CASRPGTGGWETQYF	TGTGCCAGCAGGCCCGGGACAGGGGGCTGGGAGACCCAGTACTTC
TRBV19	TRBD1	TRBJ1-6	once	CASRGQTGAKYNSPLHF	TGTGCCAGTAGAGGCCAGACAGGGGCGAAATATAATTCACCCCTCCACTTT
TRBV5-1	TRBD1	TRBJ2-1	once	CASSYTGGTYNEQFF	TGCGCCAGCAGCTACACAGGGGGAACCTACAATGAGCAGTTCTTC
TRBV19	NA	TRBJ1-5	NA	CASRLQGGESNQPQHF	TGTGCCAGTAGGCTACAAGGAGGTGAGAGCAATCAGCCCCAGCATTTT